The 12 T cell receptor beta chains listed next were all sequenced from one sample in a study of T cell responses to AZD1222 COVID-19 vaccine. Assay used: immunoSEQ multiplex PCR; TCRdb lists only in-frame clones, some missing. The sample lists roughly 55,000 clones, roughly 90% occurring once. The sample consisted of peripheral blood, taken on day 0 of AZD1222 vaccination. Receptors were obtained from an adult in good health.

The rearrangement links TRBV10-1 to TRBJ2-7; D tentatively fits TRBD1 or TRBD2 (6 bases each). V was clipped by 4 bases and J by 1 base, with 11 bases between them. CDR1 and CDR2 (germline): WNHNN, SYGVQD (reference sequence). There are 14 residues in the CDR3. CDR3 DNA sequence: TGCGCCAGCAGTGCTTCGGGGGCATCCTACGAGCAGTACTTC. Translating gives CASSASGASYEQYF.

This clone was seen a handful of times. CDR3 DNA sequence: TGTGCCAGCAGTTTAACCAGGGTTCAGGGGGATAATTCACCCCTCCACTTT. It yields the protein CASSLTRVQGDNSPLHF. V is TRBV27 and J is TRBJ1-6, with 7 bases that match TRBD1. V shed 2 bases and J 5 bases; nucleotides not matched to a gene: 9. CDR3 length equals 17 residues. Per the germline V gene, CDR1 is MNHEY and CDR2 is SMNVEV (reference sequence).

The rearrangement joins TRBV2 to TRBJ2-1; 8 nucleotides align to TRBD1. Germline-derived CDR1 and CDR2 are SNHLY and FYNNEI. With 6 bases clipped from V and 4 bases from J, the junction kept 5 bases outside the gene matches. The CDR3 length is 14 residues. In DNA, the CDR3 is TGTGCCAGCAGGTCAGGGGGCGCTTACAATGAGCAGTTCTTC. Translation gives CASRSGGAYNEQFF.

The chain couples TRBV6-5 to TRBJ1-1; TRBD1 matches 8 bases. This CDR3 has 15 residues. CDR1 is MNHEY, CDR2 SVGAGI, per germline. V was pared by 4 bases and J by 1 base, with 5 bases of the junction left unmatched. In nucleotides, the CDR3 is TGTGCCAGCAGTTCAAGACAGGGGCGGAACACTGAAGCTTTCTTT. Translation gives CASSSRQGRNTEAFF.

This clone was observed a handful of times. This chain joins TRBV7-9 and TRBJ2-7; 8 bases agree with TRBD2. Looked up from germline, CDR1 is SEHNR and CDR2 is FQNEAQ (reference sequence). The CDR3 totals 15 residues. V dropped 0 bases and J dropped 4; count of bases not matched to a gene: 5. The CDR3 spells CASSLASGIKYEQYF. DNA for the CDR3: TGTGCCAGCAGCTTAGCTAGCGGGATAAAATACGAGCAGTACTTC.

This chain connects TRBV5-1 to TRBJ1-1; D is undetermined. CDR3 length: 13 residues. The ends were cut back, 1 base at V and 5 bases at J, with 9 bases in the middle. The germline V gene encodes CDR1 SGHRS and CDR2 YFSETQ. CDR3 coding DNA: TGCGCCAGCAGCTTGTTCGGGGATACTGAAGCTTTCTTT. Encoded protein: CASSLFGDTEAFF. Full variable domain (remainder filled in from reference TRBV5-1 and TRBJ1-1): KAGVTQTPRYLIKTRGQQVTLSCSPISGHRSVSWYQQTPGQGLQFLFEYFSETQRNKGNFPGRFSGRQFSNSRSEMNVSTLELGDSALYLCASSLFGDTEAFFGQGTRLTVV.

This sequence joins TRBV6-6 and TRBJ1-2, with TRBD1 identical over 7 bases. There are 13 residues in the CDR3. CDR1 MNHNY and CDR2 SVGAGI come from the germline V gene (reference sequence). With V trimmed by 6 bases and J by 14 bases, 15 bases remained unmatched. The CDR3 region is CASSTAGGGLRTF. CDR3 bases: TGTGCCAGCAGCACTGCAGGGGGAGGGCTACGGACCTTC.

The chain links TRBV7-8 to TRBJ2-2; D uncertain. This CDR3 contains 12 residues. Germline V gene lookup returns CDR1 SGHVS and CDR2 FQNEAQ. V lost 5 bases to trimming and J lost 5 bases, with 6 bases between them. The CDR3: CASSQVTGELFF. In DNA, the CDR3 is TGTGCCAGCAGCCAGGTGACCGGGGAGCTGTTTTTT.

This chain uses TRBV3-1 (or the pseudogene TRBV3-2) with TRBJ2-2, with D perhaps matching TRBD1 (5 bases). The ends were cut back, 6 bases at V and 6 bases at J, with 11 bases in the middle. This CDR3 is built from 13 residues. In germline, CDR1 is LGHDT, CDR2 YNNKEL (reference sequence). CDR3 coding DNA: TGTGCCAGCAGTCGAACAGGCGCCGGGGAGCTGTTTTTT. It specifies CASSRTGAGELFF.

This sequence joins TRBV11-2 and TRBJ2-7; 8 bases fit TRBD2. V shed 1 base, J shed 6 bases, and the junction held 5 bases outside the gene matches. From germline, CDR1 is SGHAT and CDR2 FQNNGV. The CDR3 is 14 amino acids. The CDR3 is CASSLAGGPFEQYF. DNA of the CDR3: TGTGCCAGCAGCTTAGCGGGAGGGCCGTTCGAGCAGTACTTC.

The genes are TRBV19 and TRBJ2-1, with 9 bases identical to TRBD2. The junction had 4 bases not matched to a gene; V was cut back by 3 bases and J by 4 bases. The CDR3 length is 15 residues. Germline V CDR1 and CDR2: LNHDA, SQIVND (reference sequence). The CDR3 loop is CASSMSSGRYNEQFF. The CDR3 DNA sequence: TGTGCCAGTAGTATGAGCAGCGGGAGGTACAATGAGCAGTTCTTC.

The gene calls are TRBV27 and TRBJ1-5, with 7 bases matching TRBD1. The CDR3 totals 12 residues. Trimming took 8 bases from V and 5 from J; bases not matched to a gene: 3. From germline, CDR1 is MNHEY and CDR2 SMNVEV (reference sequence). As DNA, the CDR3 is TGTGCCAGCCGCGACAGGGATCAGCCCCAGCATTTT. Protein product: CASRDRDQPQHF.